This TCR beta chain was captured in a study of blood T cell repertoires in COVID-19. As for the study in general: Sites in the United States, Italy and Spain provided acute and convalescent COVID-19 samples.

Authors' data handling: The assay estimated nucleated cells by amplifying reference gene primers. The repertoire was sequenced with immunoSEQ multiplex PCR; TCRdb's copy has only in-frame clones and lacks some. The V and J calls and clone size come from that table; D and trimming were worked out from the DNA. The sample has more than 100,000 clones; approximately 81% are singletons. This clone was observed once. CDR1 and CDR2 (germline): MNHEY, SMNVEV (reference sequence). The V gene end was trimmed by 0 bases and the J gene end by 4 bases; junction bases not matched to a gene: 2. This CDR3 spans 14 amino acids.

This chain joins TRBV27 and TRBJ1-1; the match to TRBD1 covers 7 bases. The sequenced sample consisted of peripheral blood. The origin of this receptor is a man in his sixties with acute or convalescent COVID-19. CDR3 sequence reads: CASSLSTGSTEAFF. The CDR3 DNA sequence: TGTGCCAGCAGTTTATCGACAGGGAGCACTGAAGCTTTCTTT.